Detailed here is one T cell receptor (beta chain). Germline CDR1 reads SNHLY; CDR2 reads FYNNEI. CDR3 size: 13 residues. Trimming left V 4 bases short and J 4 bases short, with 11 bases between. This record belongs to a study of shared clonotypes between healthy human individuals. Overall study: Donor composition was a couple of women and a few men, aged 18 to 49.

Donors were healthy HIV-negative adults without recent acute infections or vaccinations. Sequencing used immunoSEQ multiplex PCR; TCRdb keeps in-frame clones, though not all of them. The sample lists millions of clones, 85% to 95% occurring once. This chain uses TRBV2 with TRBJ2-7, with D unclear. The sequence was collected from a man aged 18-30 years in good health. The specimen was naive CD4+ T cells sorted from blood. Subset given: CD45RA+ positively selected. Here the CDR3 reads CASSVEEGYEQYF. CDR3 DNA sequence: TGTGCCAGCAGTGTCGAGGAAGGGTACGAGCAGTACTTC.